This TCR beta chain was obtained from a study of control samples from healthy donors and cancer patients. Data came from immunoSEQ multiplex PCR; TCRdb stores just in-frame clones and leaves some out. Of 55,000 to 80,000 clones in the sample, about 92% were seen once. The CDR3 runs to 15 residues. V was pared by 6 bases and J by 1 base, with 6 bases of the junction left unmatched. CDR1 and CDR2 (germline): KGHSH, LQKENI. This receptor was identified in a man in his sixties with colorectal cancer. V gene TRBV18 combines with J gene TRBJ2-5; 9 bases are a match to TRBD2. Sequenced material: PBMCs. The CDR3 region is CASSTGSGGQETQYF. In DNA, the CDR3 is TGTGCCAGCTCGACGGGTAGCGGGGGCCAAGAGACCCAGTACTTC.